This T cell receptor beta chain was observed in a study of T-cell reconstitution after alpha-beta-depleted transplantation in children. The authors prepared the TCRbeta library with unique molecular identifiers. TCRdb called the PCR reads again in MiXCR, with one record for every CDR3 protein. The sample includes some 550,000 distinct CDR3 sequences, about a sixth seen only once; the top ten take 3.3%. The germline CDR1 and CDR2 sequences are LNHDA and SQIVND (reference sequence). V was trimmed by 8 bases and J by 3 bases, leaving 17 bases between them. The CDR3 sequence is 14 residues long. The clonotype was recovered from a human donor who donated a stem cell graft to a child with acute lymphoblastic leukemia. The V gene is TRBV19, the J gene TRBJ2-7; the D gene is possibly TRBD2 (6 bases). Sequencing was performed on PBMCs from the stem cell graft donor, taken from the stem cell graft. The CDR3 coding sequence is TGTGCCAGTCGTACTAGCTCCATGAGCTACGAGCAGTACTTC. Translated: CASRTSSMSYEQYF.